This T cell receptor (beta chain) was retrieved from a study of T cell responses to AZD1222 COVID-19 vaccine. Overall study results and limits: After the peak T cell response, and only then, were repertoires sampled. A mostly white British donor set with more females was recruited, and clonal diversity was possibly underestimated. CD4 TCRs associated with vaccination spanned spike, dominating at 160-218 and 743-854.

Concerning this clone: The antigen is unknown.

Measured with immunoSEQ multiplex PCR; TCRdb has only the in-frame clones, and not every one. In the table there are approximately 150,000 clones, roughly 92% of which are singletons. The TCR was taken from an adult who received the AZD1222 COVID-19 vaccine. This sample comprised peripheral blood, obtained 28 days after the second AZD1222 dose.

CDR3 nucleotides: TGTGCCAGCAGCCATGACCGGAGACAGCGGGGGGGCACAGATACGCAGTATTTT. It yields the protein CASSHDRRQRGGTDTQYF. The rearrangement links TRBV3-1 (or the pseudogene TRBV3-2) to TRBJ2-3, with 9 bases lining up with TRBD2. V shed 3 bases, J shed 1 base, and the junction held 11 bases outside the gene matches. This CDR3 has 18 residues. Germline-derived CDR1 and CDR2 are LGHDT and YNNKEL (reference sequence).